These 25 T cell receptor beta chains share one sample of origin, sequenced in a study of esophageal squamous cell carcinoma under preoperative chemotherapy. One entry per CDR3 protein, called by TCRdb with MiXCR from the PCR reads. The sample has approximately 30,000 distinct CDR3 sequences, roughly 52% seen once. Regarding time point: before preoperative PTX-NDP chemotherapy. The sample was collected from a patient given preoperative chemotherapy. All receptors come from a human donor with esophageal squamous cell carcinoma. The donor label of this sample is uncertain.

The genes are TRBV7-2 and TRBJ2-3, with D perhaps TRBD2 (6 bases). Between the trimmed V and J ends, which lost 5 bases and 3 bases, there was a span of 21 bases. CDR3 length: 17 residues. Germline V gene lookup returns CDR1 SGHTA and CDR2 FQGNSA. CDR3 sequence reads: CASSEGIGAGGTDTQYF. CDR3 sequence (DNA): TGTGCCAGCAGCGAGGGGATAGGGGCTGGGGGGACAGATACGCAGTATTTT.

As DNA, the CDR3 is TGTGCGGGCAGCGGGAGCGGGAGCACAGAGACGCAGTACTTC. This gives the protein CAGSGSGSTETQYF. V is TRBV7-3 and J is TRBJ2-3, with 8 nucleotides matching TRBD2. The last part of the DNA fits TRBJ2-7 better; the J call may be wrong. From germline, CDR1 is SGHTA and CDR2 FQGTGA. CDR3 length equals 14 residues.

Judged by abundance, this clonotype is medium-sized. A read error is possible here, since a much larger clone lies one base away. V gene TRBV7-2 combines with J gene TRBJ2-5, with 10 positions matching TRBD1. Trimming cost V 5 bases and J 11 bases; bases outside gene matches: 5. The CDR3 has 12 residues. Germline CDR1 is SGHTA and CDR2 is FQGNSA. The CDR3 region is CASSHGTGEQYF. The CDR3 DNA is TGTGCCAGCAGCCACGGGACAGGGGAGCAGTACTTC.

The chain recombines TRBV7-8 with TRBJ1-2, with 8 bases identical to TRBD1. Germline V gene lookup returns CDR1 SGHVS and CDR2 FQNEAQ. V shed 1 base and J 8 bases; nucleotides not matched to a gene: 9. This CDR3 region has 15 residues. CDR3 amino acids: CASSLGRQGRSGYTF. The CDR3 bases are TGTGCCAGCAGCTTAGGGAGACAGGGGCGGTCAGGCTACACCTTC.

This rearrangement joins TRBV7-8 to TRBJ2-5; TRBD1 might be the D (5 bases). The CDR3 has 14 residues. Germline V gene lookup returns CDR1 SGHVS and CDR2 FQNEAQ. The CDR3 reads CASSRSWGKDTQYF. CDR3 coding DNA: TGTGCGAGCTCACGGAGCTGGGGCAAAGATACGCAGTACTTC. The full variable domain, its missing parts supplied by reference TRBV7-8 and TRBJ2-5, is GAGVSQSPRYKVAKRGQDVALRCDPISGHVSLFWYQQALGQGPEFLTYFQNEAQLDKSGLPSDRFFAERPEGSVSTLKIQRTQQEDSAVYLCASSRSWGKDTQYFGPGTRLLVL.

This clonotype came up once. Mismatch with germline at one junction end may stem from a read error. The chain uses TRBV7-9 and TRBJ2-3; the D gene is possibly TRBD2 (6 bases). The CDR3 is 15 residues long. Germline lookup yields CDR1 SEHNR and CDR2 FQNEAQ (reference sequence). The CDR3 sequence: CASSGPGVSALMQYF. The CDR3 nucleotides read TGTGCCAGCAGCGGCCCGGGAGTTTCCGCATTGATGCAGTACTTT.

This clonotype showed up just a few times. This chain uses TRBV6-2 or TRBV6-3 with TRBJ2-5; no clear D gene. The J call may not be correct, given that the DNA end is closer to TRBJ2-7. Germline V gene lookup returns CDR1 MNHEY and CDR2 SVGEGT. This CDR3 comprises 18 residues. This chain's CDR3 is CASSYHPGRSTKAYEQYF. The CDR3 DNA reads as TGTGCCAGCAGTTACCATCCGGGTCGATCGACGAAAGCCTACGAGCAGTACTTC.

Concerning this clonotype: The junction and the germline gene differ at one end; a read error may be behind it. The rearrangement uses TRBV11-3 and TRBJ2-3; 10 bases agree with TRBD2. This CDR3 region has 17 residues. The germline V gene has CDR1 SGHNT and CDR2 YENEEA. CDR3 DNA sequence: TGTGCCAGCAGCTTAGTGGGAGCGGGAGGGCCAGGGGAGACGCAGTATTTC. Translated: CASSLVGAGGPGETQYF.

This rearrangement joins TRBV7-8 to TRBJ2-3, with D perhaps TRBD2 (6 bases). The CDR3 loop spans 16 amino acids. Trimming removed 6 bases at V and 5 bases at J, with 21 bases between. CDR1 and CDR2 (germline): SGHVS, FQNEAQ. In DNA, the CDR3 is TGTGCCAGCAGGGCCGGATGGGACTTTAGCCAAGATACGCAGTATTTT. It yields the protein CASRAGWDFSQDTQYF.

In this sample, this clonotype turned up many times. The chain uses TRBV19 and TRBJ2-4, with TRBD2 identical over 7 bases. Per the germline V gene, CDR1 is LNHDA and CDR2 is SQIVND (reference sequence). This CDR3 is 16 amino acids long. Trimming cost V 3 bases and J 0 bases; bases outside gene matches: 5. CDR3 sequence (DNA): TGTGCCAGTAGTATTTCCGCGGGAGTAGCCAAAAACATTCAGTACTTC. This gives the protein CASSISAGVAKNIQYF.

A note on this clonotype: The junction and the germline gene differ at one end; a read error may be behind it. The gene calls are TRBV7-2 and TRBJ2-3; 7 bases are a match to TRBD1. The CDR3 is made up of 14 amino acids. The germline gives CDR1 SGHTA, CDR2 FQGNSA. The CDR3 DNA sequence: TGTGGCGGCAGGGGGACGAGGGCCACAGATACGCAGTATTTC. It is translated as CGGRGTRATDTQYF.

CDR3 coding DNA: TGTGCCAGCAGCTTAGCGCGGCTAGCGGGAGGGGTTGAGCAGTTCTTC. As protein: CASSLARLAGGVEQFF. The chain joins TRBV7-9 to TRBJ2-1; 12 nucleotides match TRBD2. Trimming at V came to 0 bases and at J to 9 bases, leaving 6 bases not matched to a gene. Germline V gene lookup returns CDR1 SEHNR and CDR2 FQNEAQ (reference sequence). This CDR3 has 16 residues. Complete variable domain (other parts from reference TRBV7-9 and TRBJ2-1): DTGVSQNPRHKITKRGQNVTFRCDPISEHNRLYWYRQTLGQGPEFLTYFQNEAQLEKSRLLSDRFSAERPKGSFSTLEIQRTEQGDSAMYLCASSLARLAGGVEQFFGPGTRLTVL.

As regards this clonotype: The CDR3 ends on some other residue instead of the conserved phenylalanine or tryptophan, so this is likely a read error. The DNA is omitted, as the CDR3 cannot be located on it reliably, and the CDR3 follows TCRdb's listing. This chain links TRBV7-8 with TRBJ2-5; TRBD1, the table's D call, lacks a check against the DNA. Looked up from germline, CDR1 is SGHVS and CDR2 is FQNEAQ. 14 amino acids form the CDR3, both terminal residues included. CDR3 sequence: CASSLIGVRGTQFL.

The sample holds a few counts of this clonotype. The chain joins TRBV12-3 or TRBV12-4 to TRBJ2-7; 7 positions agree with TRBD1. V trimming: 3 bases; J trimming: 6 bases; junction bases outside the gene matches: 8. CDR3 size: 14 residues. As DNA, the CDR3 is TGTGCCAGCAGTTTGACAGGGAGACGCGGCGAGCAGTACTTC. It is translated as CASSLTGRRGEQYF.

The sample holds many counts of this clonotype. The chain links TRBV11-3 to TRBJ2-2, with 9 bases matching TRBD2. The CDR3 has 16 residues. The germline V gene encodes CDR1 SGHNT and CDR2 YENEEA. The ends lost 1 base at V and 4 bases at J; junction bases unmatched: 4. The CDR3 sequence: CASSLGGRAGTGELFF. Written as DNA, the CDR3 is TGTGCCAGCAGCTTAGGCGGGAGGGCCGGCACCGGGGAGCTGTTTTTT.

On this clonotype: A much bigger clone sits one base away, suggesting this may be a read error. The chain joins TRBV6-1 to TRBJ2-1, with 7 bases that match TRBD1. This CDR3 spans 15 amino acids. The J segment lost 10 bases and the V segment lost 5 bases, leaving 14 bases of the junction unmatched. From germline, CDR1 is MNHNS and CDR2 SASEGT. CDR3 residues: CASSPRGQANYEQFF. CDR3 DNA: TGTGCCAGCAGTCCCCGAGGACAGGCTAACTACGAGCAGTTCTTC.

This clonotype has a count of ten or more. Just one base apart from a much larger clone, this may be a read error. This rearrangement joins TRBV10-3 to TRBJ2-5; D possibly uses TRBD1 or TRBD2 (6 bases each). V was pared by 10 bases and J by 11 bases, with 20 bases between. Germline V lookup: CDR1 ENHRY, CDR2 SYGVKD. CDR3 length: 12 amino acids. The CDR3 sequence: CATRQDYNEQYF. The CDR3 nucleotides read TGTGCCACCCGACAGGACTACAATGAGCAGTACTTC.

The CDR3, as DNA: TGTGCCAGCAGGTCTCCGGGAGGAGAGACCCAGTACTTC. Encoded protein: CASRSPGGETQYF. This sequence joins TRBV6-1 and TRBJ2-5; TRBD2 aligns across 7 bases. This CDR3 is built from 13 residues. The J segment lost 4 bases and the V segment lost 6 bases, leaving 5 bases of the junction unmatched. The germline V gene encodes CDR1 MNHNS and CDR2 SASEGT.

With respect to this clonotype: The junction shows a germline mismatch at one end, possibly a read error. CDR3 loop: CASRLAGGGAQEIQYF. The CDR3 region has the DNA TGTGCCAGCAGGTTAGCGGGGGGGGGTGCCCAAGAGATCCAGTACTTC. The J gene is TRBJ2-5, the V gene TRBV7-2; 11 positions match TRBD2. Germline-derived CDR1 and CDR2 are SGHTA and FQGNSA. The CDR3 extends over 16 amino acids.

This clonotype has a count of ten or more. The chain employs TRBV11-3 and TRBJ2-7, with D unresolved. The CDR3 length is 14 residues. V lost 1 base and J 2 bases, leaving 9 bases between the germline ends. Germline V gene data show CDR1 as SGHNT and CDR2 as YENEEA. The CDR3 reads CASSLGSATYEQYF. DNA of the CDR3: TGTGCCAGCAGCTTAGGGTCAGCCACCTACGAGCAGTACTTC.

A note on this clonotype: With a much larger clone just one base away, this may be a read error. The V and J genes are TRBV5-5 and TRBJ2-1; 9 positions match TRBD1. V lost 2 bases, J lost 13 bases, and 19 bases stayed unmatched. CDR1 is SGHKS, CDR2 YYEKEE, per germline (reference sequence). This CDR3 is built from 17 residues. CDR3 protein: CASSFPGQGWSGETQFF. The CDR3 nucleotides are TGTGCCAGCAGCTTCCCGGGACAGGGATGGTCCGGGGAGACCCAGTTCTTC.

As concerns this clonotype: An end of the junction differs from the germline gene, which may be a read error. The chain carries TRBV11-3 and TRBJ2-3; D uncertain. The germline V gene encodes CDR1 SGHNT and CDR2 YENEEA. The CDR3 loop spans 15 amino acids. CDR3 protein: CARGPQAVSTDTLYF. DNA of the CDR3: TGTGCCCGCGGCCCCCAGGCTGTGAGCACAGATACGCTGTATTTT.

Concerning this clonotype: This sequence may be a read error, since a much larger clone differs from it by one base. The V gene is TRBV7-9, the J gene TRBJ1-2; no reliable D call. The germline gives CDR1 SEHNR, CDR2 FQNEAQ (reference sequence). This CDR3 spans 13 amino acids. This CDR3 is CASSTPGSYGCTF. CDR3 nucleotides: TGTGCCAGCAGCACTCCGGGCTCCTATGGCTGCACCTTC.

This clonotype has more than one count but fewer than ten. At one of its ends the junction is not consistent with the germline gene, which may arise from a read error. The gene calls are TRBV7-2 and TRBJ2-5, with 8 bases matching TRBD2. Germline values: CDR1 SGHTA, CDR2 FQGNSA. This CDR3 has 16 residues. CDR3 sequence: CASSLAGRGAKDTQYF. DNA of the CDR3: TGTGCCAGCAGCTTAGCGGGGCGGGGGGCCAAAGACACCCAGTACTTC. Complete variable domain (other parts from reference TRBV7-2 and TRBJ2-5): GAGVSQSPSNKVTEKGKDVELRCDPISGHTALYWYRQSLGQGLEFLIYFQGNSAPDKSGLPSDRFSAERTGGSVSTLTIQRTQQEDSAVYLCASSLAGRGAKDTQYFGPGTRLLVL.

Many counts were recorded for this clonotype. A much larger clonotype is one base distant, so this may be a read error. The gene calls are TRBV10-2 and TRBJ2-5; no clear D. Between the trimmed V and J ends, which lost 1 base and 11 bases, there was a span of 11 bases. The CDR3 runs to 12 residues. Germline V CDR1 and CDR2: WSHSY, SAAADI. CDR3 loop: CASSEFGIEQYF. The CDR3 coding sequence is TGCGCCAGCAGTGAGTTTGGAATTGAGCAGTACTTC.